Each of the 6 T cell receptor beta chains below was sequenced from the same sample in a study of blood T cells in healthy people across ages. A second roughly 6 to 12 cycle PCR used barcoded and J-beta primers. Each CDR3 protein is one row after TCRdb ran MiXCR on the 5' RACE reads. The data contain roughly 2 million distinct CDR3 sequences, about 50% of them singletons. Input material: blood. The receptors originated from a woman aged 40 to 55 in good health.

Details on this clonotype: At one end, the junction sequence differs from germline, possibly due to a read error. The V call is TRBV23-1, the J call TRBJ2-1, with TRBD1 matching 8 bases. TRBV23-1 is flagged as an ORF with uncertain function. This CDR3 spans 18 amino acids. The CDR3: CASSQLAGQGIIHNEQFF. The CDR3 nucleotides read TGCGCCAGCAGTCAACTAGCCGGACAGGGAATAATACATAATGAGCAGTTCTTT.

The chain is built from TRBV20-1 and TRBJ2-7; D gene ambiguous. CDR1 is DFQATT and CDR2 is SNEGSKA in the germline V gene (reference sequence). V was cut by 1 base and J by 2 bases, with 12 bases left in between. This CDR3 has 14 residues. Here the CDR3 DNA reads TGCAGTGCTAGAGCGGTGGGAAAGCCCTACGAGCAGTACTTC. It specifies CSARAVGKPYEQYF.

In nucleotides, the CDR3 is TGCGCCAGCAGGCAGGACCGGTTATATGGCTACACCTTC. Translation: CASRQDRLYGYTF. The chain couples TRBV5-1 to TRBJ1-2; no reliable D call. Germline CDR1 is SGHRS and CDR2 is YFSETQ. The CDR3 runs 13 residues. V was cut by 5 bases and J by 5 bases, with 13 bases left in between.

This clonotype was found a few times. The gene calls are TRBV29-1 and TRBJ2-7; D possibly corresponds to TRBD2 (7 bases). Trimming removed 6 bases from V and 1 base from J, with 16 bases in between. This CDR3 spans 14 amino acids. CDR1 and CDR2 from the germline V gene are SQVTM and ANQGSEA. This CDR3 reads CSVKGGRRSYEQYF. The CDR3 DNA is TGCAGCGTCAAGGGGGGGCGTAGGTCCTACGAGCAGTACTTC.

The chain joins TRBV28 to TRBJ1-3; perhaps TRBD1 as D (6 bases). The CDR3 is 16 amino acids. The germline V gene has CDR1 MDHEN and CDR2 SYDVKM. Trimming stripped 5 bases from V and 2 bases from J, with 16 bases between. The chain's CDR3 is CASSLTIQGPGNTIYF. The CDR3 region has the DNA TGTGCCAGCAGTCTAACGATACAGGGCCCTGGAAACACCATATATTTT.

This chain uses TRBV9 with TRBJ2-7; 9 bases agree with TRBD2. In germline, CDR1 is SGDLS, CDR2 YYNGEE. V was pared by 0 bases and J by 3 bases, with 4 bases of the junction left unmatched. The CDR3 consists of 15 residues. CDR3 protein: CASSVAAGGIYEQYF. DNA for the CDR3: TGTGCCAGCAGCGTAGCGGCGGGGGGGATCTACGAGCAGTACTTC.